The 8 T cell receptor beta chains given below trace back to one sample, sequenced in a study of beta chain features in type 1 diabetes. The entirety of the isolated RNA underwent reverse transcription, so expressed TCRB transcripts were sequenced. This table comes from immunoSEQ multiplex PCR, and its TCRdb copy is limited to in-frame clones, with some not included. Of 200,000 to 250,000 clones listed, 7.5% to 10% are singletons. Sequenced material: naive CD4+ T cells from blood. The source of these receptors is a woman under 30 in good health.

The chain has TRBV18 and TRBJ1-3, with no clear D. The V and J ends lost 5 bases and 1 base respectively, with 9 bases between them. Germline loops: CDR1 KGHSH, CDR2 LQKENI. There are 14 residues in the CDR3. This CDR3 is CASSSGQSGNTIYF. Written as DNA, the CDR3 is TGTGCCAGCTCAAGTGGGCAATCTGGAAACACCATATATTTT.

V and J are TRBV29-1 and TRBJ2-7, with a possible D match to TRBD1 (8 bases). Trimming took 7 bases from V and 6 from J, leaving 25 bases between them. The CDR3 consists of 15 residues. CDR1 and CDR2 from the germline V gene are SQVTM and ANQGSEA. CDR3 loop: CSATEGGTGASEQYF. The CDR3 DNA is TGCAGCGCCACCGAGGGGGGGACAGGTGCCTCCGAGCAGTACTTC.

The chain uses TRBV2 and TRBJ2-3, with D possibly TRBD1 on 5 matching bases. The CDR3 runs 11 residues. Trimming took off 6 bases at V and 6 bases at J, with 7 bases between the two ends. In germline, CDR1 is SNHLY, CDR2 FYNNEI. CDR3 amino acids: CASRGADTQYF. CDR3 coding DNA: TGTGCCAGCAGAGGGGCGGATACGCAGTATTTT. The complete variable domain, with remaining parts taken from reference TRBV2 and TRBJ2-3, reads EPEVTQTPSHQVTQMGQEVILRCVPISNHLYFYWYRQILGQKVEFLVSFYNNEISEKSEIFDDQFSVERPDGSNFTLKIRSTKLEDSAMYFCASRGADTQYFGPGTRLTVL.

Here the CDR3 DNA reads TGTGCCAGCAGCCCTCGGACAGGGATAACTGAGCAGTTCTTC. Translated: CASSPRTGITEQFF. The rearrangement joins TRBV7-6 to TRBJ2-1, with TRBD1 identical over 8 bases. This CDR3 spans 14 amino acids. The V segment lost 5 bases and the J segment 9 bases; nucleotides outside the gene matches: 9. Looked up from germline, CDR1 is SGHVS and CDR2 is FNYEAQ.

The chain employs TRBV6-5 and TRBJ1-1, with TRBD1 matching over 7 bases. V dropped 4 bases and J dropped 4; count of bases not matched to a gene: 9. From germline, CDR1 is MNHEY and CDR2 SVGAGI. The CDR3 has 15 amino acids. CDR3 nucleotide sequence: TGTGCCAGCAGTTCCCCGACAGGGACGGGCACTGAAGCTTTCTTT. As protein: CASSSPTGTGTEAFF.

This clone was picked up a small number of times. The J gene is TRBJ2-5, the V gene TRBV30, with D possibly TRBD2 on 6 matching bases. Trimming took off 5 bases at V and 3 bases at J, with 10 bases between the two ends. The CDR3 length is 12 residues. Germline CDR1 and CDR2: GTSNPN and SVGIG (reference sequence). The CDR3 reads CAWRDFKETQYF. The CDR3 nucleotides are TGTGCCTGGCGGGACTTTAAAGAGACCCAGTACTTC.

This clone was seen a few times. This sequence joins TRBV5-6 and TRBJ2-2; D possibly corresponds to TRBD2 (6 bases). V dropped 3 bases and J dropped 6 bases, with 15 bases sitting between them. This CDR3 has 15 residues. The germline V gene encodes CDR1 SGHDT and CDR2 YYEEEE. CDR3 coding DNA: TGTGCCAGCAGCTACAGCGGGCCTCGACCCGGGGAGCTGTTTTTT. Translated, it gives CASSYSGPRPGELFF.

This clone has more than one count but fewer than ten. J is TRBJ2-5 and V is TRBV7-2, with unresolved D. The end of the DNA aligns better with TRBJ2-7, so the J call may be wrong. Germline V gene sequence: CDR1 SGHTA, CDR2 FQGNSA. The CDR3 runs to 11 residues. The chain's CDR3 is CASSPLYEQYF. The CDR3 DNA is TGTGCCAGCAGCCCACTCTACGAGCAGTACTTC.